The subject of this entry is one TCR beta chain. Its antigen remains unknown. The CDR3 totals 18 residues. Germline CDR1 is SGHDN and CDR2 is FVKESK. V lost 0 bases, J lost 7 bases, and 12 bases stayed unmatched. The data were taken from a study of T cell responses to AZD1222 COVID-19 vaccine. Overall study findings and caveats: Spike-specific TCR breadth and depth rose after two AZD1222 doses.

Only in-frame clones appear in the TCRdb table, and some are missing; sequencing was by immunoSEQ multiplex PCR. The sample has around 150,000 clones, 92% seen once. This material consisted of peripheral blood, taken on day 0 of MenACWY control vaccination. The origin of this receptor is an adult in good health. The chain couples TRBV14 to TRBJ1-6, with TRBD1 identical over 7 bases. CDR3 sequence reads: CASSQDLRPGQLNSPLHF. CDR3 DNA sequence: TGTGCCAGCAGCCAAGATTTACGGCCGGGACAGCTGAATTCACCCCTCCACTTT.